Sequencing of this TCR beta chain was carried out in a study of shared clonotypes between healthy human individuals (dated by TCRdb to the early 2020s). Concerning the study at large: The cohort included three men and a couple of women between 18 and 49 years of age. To increase sequencing depth and limit assay-specific biases, TCR repertoire library preparation and sequencing were carried out by different laboratories using diverse techniques. Each donor's leukapheresis produced roughly between about 0.8 and 8.9 billion PBMCs. For each donor, three plates each were used for CD4 naive and CD4 memory, two plates were used for CD8 naive, and one plate was used for CD8 memory. Blood TCR repertoires of five healthy adults were deeply sequenced to estimate repertoire size and the extent of clonotype sharing between individuals.

Deletion took 5 bases off V and 2 bases off J, with a span of 19 bases between the germline ends. Via the germline V gene, CDR1 is SGHVS and CDR2 FQNEAQ. Measured from the cysteine to the phenylalanine, the CDR3 is 17 residues long. CDR3 DNA only is kept here, 51 bases in frame from base 1. Using the deep immunoSEQ assay, multiplex PCR amplified TCR CDR3 regions from genomic DNA. Genomic DNA extracted from each cell subset was distributed evenly over all wells of several immunoSEQ 96-well plates, and each plate served as one replicate. For sorted subsets, roughly 200 ng of genomic DNA, equivalent to 25,000 to 35,000 T cell genomes, went into each replicate PCR. The purified libraries were quantified using a Qubit 3.0 fluorometer, sized with a Bioanalyzer 2100, and then quantified again using the KAPA Library Quantification kit. Each immunoSEQ 96-well plate was sequenced on its own single-read 150-cycle Illumina NextSeq 550 flow cell. The original pipeline was this. The immunoSEQ output contained only junctional sequences without quality scores, so filtering could not match that applied to full-length reads. To assign V/J genes and CDR3, sequences were annotated against IMGT germline references using PyIR, a Python wrapper for IgBLAST v1.9. Reads were filtered out if the reads had weak V/J assignments (E-value above 1e-6), no CDR3, stop codons, out-of-frame junctions, or ambiguous translated residues. V3J clonotypes were defined by identical inferred V gene, J gene, and CDR3 amino acid sequence. To compute the percentage overlap between repertoires, the number of shared unique clonotypes was divided by the size of the smaller repertoire. Richness of each repertoire was evaluated using RTK rarefaction, the Chao1 estimator, and Recon v2.1 estimates of unobserved clonotypes. Generation probabilities were computed with OLGA for all TCRbeta clonotypes obtained by the gDNA method from several donors. TCRdb carries this immuneACCESS record with in-frame sequences only. Its versions omit some clonotypes, under half of them owing to an unresolved V gene in the studies checked, with the rest unexplained. That table is the source of V, J and clone size, and D and trimming were worked out from the DNA. This sample is represented by roughly 1,100,000 clones; about 80% of them were singletons. The ten largest clones represent around 1.5% of the sample.

Healthy HIV-negative adults with no recently reported acute infections or vaccinations were included as donors. Every donor was a Caucasian adult living in Nashville, Tennessee, USA. CD4+ T cells were enriched by magnetic negative selection; naive cells were then positively selected on CD45RA, and the negative fraction formed the memory subset. Blood was obtained by leukapheresis, after which PBMCs were separated by Ficoll-Histopaque density gradient centrifugation and cryopreserved in liquid nitrogen vapor phase. Analytical flow cytometry was used to check the purity and quantity of every magnetically sorted T cell population. From each sorted fraction, genomic DNA was isolated and quantified by UV absorbance on a Nanodrop 2000c. The paper as a whole reports these results and caveats: The small number of donors limited the genetic and exposure-history diversity represented. Based on pairwise subsampling, the degree of clonotype sharing among donors was expected to be affected by sequencing depth. Sharing across several donors was observed for around 4.8% of naive CD4, about 3.2% of naive CD8, about 2.3% of memory CD4, and around 0.44% of memory CD8 clonotypes. Higher generation probabilities were observed for clonotypes shared by all four sorted-subset donors than for non-shared clonotypes. Estimated clonotype richness was generally larger for naive than for memory subsets. Rarefaction of sorted-subset datasets indicated incomplete sequencing despite the large sequencing depth. Sampling was limited to blood, and TCR repertoires in tissue likely differ from TCR repertoires in blood.

Details on this clone: Its antigen is still unknown. Base qualities are not provided; no much larger clone lies one nucleotide away.

The TCR originated in a man aged 18-30 years in good health. The chain is encoded by TRBV7-8 joined to TRBJ2-1; TRBD2 is perhaps the D gene, given 6 matching bases. The sequenced material came from memory CD4+ T cells sorted from blood. The cell subset or site label, read with the paper, signifies: CD45RA-negative fraction. The DNA sequence is given as TGTGCCAGCAGCCCCAGATCCCCGGGACTCCCCTACAATGAGCAGTTCTTC. Translated, it gives CASSPRSPGLPYNEQFF.